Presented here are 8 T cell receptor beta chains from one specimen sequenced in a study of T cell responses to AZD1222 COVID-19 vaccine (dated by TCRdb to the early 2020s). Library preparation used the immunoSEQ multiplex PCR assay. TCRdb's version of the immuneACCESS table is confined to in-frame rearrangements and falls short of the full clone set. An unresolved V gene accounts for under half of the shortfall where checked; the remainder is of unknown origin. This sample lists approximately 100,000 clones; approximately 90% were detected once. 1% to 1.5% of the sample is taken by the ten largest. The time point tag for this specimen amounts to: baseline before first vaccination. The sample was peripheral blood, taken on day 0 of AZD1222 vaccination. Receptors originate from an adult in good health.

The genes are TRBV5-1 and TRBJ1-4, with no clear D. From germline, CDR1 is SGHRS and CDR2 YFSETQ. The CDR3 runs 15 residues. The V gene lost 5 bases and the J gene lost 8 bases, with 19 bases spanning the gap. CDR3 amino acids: CASRSGGHQDEKLFF. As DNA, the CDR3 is TGCGCCAGCAGGTCGGGTGGGCATCAAGACGAAAAACTGTTTTTT.

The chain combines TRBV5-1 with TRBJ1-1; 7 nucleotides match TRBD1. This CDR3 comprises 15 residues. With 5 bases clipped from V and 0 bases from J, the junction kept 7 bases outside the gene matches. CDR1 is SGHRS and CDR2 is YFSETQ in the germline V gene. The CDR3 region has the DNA TGCGCCAGCAGGGAAGGGACAGCGATGAACACTGAAGCTTTCTTT. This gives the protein CASREGTAMNTEAFF.

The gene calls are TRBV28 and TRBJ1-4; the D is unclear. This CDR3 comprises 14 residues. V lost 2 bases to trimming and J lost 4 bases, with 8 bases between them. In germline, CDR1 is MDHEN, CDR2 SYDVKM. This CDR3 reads CASSLMSSNEKLFF. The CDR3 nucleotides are TGTGCCAGCAGTTTAATGTCGAGTAATGAAAAACTGTTTTTT.

The DNA of the CDR3 is TGTGCCAGTAGTATCGCAGGGTTTGGAAACACCATATATTTT. This codes for CASSIAGFGNTIYF. The genes are TRBV19 and TRBJ1-3, with a weak D call TRBD1 (5 bases). The germline V gene encodes CDR1 LNHDA and CDR2 SQIVND (reference sequence). Trimming stripped 3 bases from V and 3 bases from J, with 9 bases between. The CDR3 is 14 residues long.

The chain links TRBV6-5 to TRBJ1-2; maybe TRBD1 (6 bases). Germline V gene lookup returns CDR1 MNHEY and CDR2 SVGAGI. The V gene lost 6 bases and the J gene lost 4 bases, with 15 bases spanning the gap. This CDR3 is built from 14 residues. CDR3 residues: CASSIDRSSYGYTF. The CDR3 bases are TGTGCCAGCAGCATCGACAGGTCCTCCTATGGCTACACCTTC.

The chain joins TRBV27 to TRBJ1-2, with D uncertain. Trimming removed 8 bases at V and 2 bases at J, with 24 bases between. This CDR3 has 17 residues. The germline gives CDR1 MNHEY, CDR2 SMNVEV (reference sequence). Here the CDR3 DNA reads TGTGCCAGCGCCCGTGGAGCTTATGAAACCCTAAACTATGGCTACACCTTC. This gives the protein CASARGAYETLNYGYTF.

The CDR3 region is CASSFGGTSYEQYF. The CDR3 DNA follows: TGTGCCAGCAGTTTCGGGGGGACTTCCTACGAGCAGTACTTC. The chain recombines TRBV27 with TRBJ2-7; the match to TRBD2 covers 7 bases. Trimming took 3 bases from V and 1 from J; bases not matched to a gene: 3. The CDR3 runs 14 residues. From germline, CDR1 is MNHEY and CDR2 SMNVEV (reference sequence).

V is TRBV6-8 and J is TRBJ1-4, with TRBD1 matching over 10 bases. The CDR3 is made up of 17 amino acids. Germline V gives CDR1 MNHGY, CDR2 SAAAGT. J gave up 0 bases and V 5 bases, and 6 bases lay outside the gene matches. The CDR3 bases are TGTGCCAGCAGTCGGACAGGGGGACATGCAACTAATGAAAAACTGTTTTTT. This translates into CASSRTGGHATNEKLFF.